This TCR beta chain was found in a study of T-cell memory formation after mild COVID-19. In the study overall: The study found TCR clusters largely donor specific. General observations from the study: Pre-infection memory showed some responding clones, and this suggested that cross-reactive memory joined. Clones shrinking from day 15 to 85 showed even CD4/CD8 mixes; later expanders tilted CD4+.

MiXCR, applied by TCRdb to the 5' RACE reads, yields one record per CDR3 protein. The sample has under 350,000 distinct CDR3 sequences; around 15% are singletons. A word on this clonotype: Its antigen remains unknown.

The CDR3 is 15 amino acids. J was trimmed by 10 bases and V by 2 bases; bases with no gene match: 5. Germline V gene data show CDR1 as MGHRA and CDR2 as YSYEKL. The sequencing sample was made of PBMCs or a T cell subset sorted from them (not recorded which). The clonotype originates from a man aged 18 to 35 who had mild COVID-19 (a few samples of this study predate the infection). Cell type and time point are not known. The gene calls are TRBV4-1 and TRBJ1-6; TRBD1 agrees at 10 bases. The CDR3 DNA sequence: TGCGCCAGCAGCCAAACCGGGACAGGGGTCTCACCCCTCCACTTT. This encodes CASSQTGTGVSPLHF.